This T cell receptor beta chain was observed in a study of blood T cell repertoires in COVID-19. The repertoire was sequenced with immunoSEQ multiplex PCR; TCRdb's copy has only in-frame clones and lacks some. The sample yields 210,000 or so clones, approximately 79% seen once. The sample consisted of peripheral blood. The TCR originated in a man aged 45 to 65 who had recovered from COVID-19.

The CDR3 loop reads CASSSKPPGLADNYNEQFF. In DNA form, the CDR3 reads TGTGCCAGCAGCAGCAAACCCCCCGGGCTAGCGGACAACTACAATGAGCAGTTCTTC. The chain uses TRBV21-1 and TRBJ2-1; the D segment call TRBD2 is taken from the table without a DNA check. TRBV21-1 is shown as a pseudogene. The CDR3 is 19 residues long.